A selection of T cell receptor beta chains follows, all from one sample in a study of OX40 agonist ivuxolimab in advanced cancers. Measured with immunoSEQ multiplex PCR; TCRdb has only the in-frame clones, and not every one. The repertoire holds about 35,000 clones, with roughly 85% as singletons. The sample was CD4+ or CD8+ T cells sorted from blood, taken in a trial of the OX40 agonist ivuxolimab. The receptors here all came from an adult with an advanced solid tumor such as melanoma, head and neck, liver or kidney cancer. Each CDR3 is given with its conserved first and last residue. The D gene is left open where the match is weak. Clone size is shown for a subset of rows, as once, few, many or a class of expanded clone.

D	V	size	J	DNA	CDR3
.	TRBV7-9	.	TRBJ2-7	TGTGCCAGCAGTCTCGGGAACCGCGCCTACGAGCAGTACTTC	CASSLGNRAYEQYF
TRBD1	TRBV19	many	TRBJ1-1	TGTGCCAGTAGTGCGGGACAGGACAACACTGAAGCTTTCTTT	CASSAGQDNTEAFF
.	TRBV15	.	TRBJ1-5	TGTGCCACCAGCAGAGATAACAGGGGCAATCAGCCCCAGCATTTT	CATSRDNRGNQPQHF
.	TRBV10-1	.	TRBJ1-1	TGCGCCAGCAGTCCCGACAGGTCTTACACTGAAGCTTTCTTT	CASSPDRSYTEAFF
.	TRBV13	.	TRBJ2-3	TGTGCCAGCAGCTCGACAACAGATACGCAGTATTTT	CASSSTTDTQYF
.	TRBV5-1	.	TRBJ2-1	TGCGCCAGCAGCTTGTCCGGGGGAAATGAGCAGTTCTTC	CASSLSGGNEQFF
.	TRBV25-1	once	TRBJ2-7	TGTGCCAGCAGTGTCTCACAAGGGGGGGGCGTAAGCTACGAGCAGTACTTC	CASSVSQGGGVSYEQYF
.	TRBV25-1	.	TRBJ2-5	TGTGCCAGCAGTGAATTGGATGGGGAGGAGACCCAGTACTTC	CASSELDGEETQYF
TRBD1	TRBV11-2	.	TRBJ1-1	TGTGCCAGCAGCTCGACAGGGGGCCCGGCTGAAGCTTTCTTT	CASSSTGGPAEAFF
TRBD2	TRBV2	.	TRBJ2-2	TGTGCCAGCAGTGAGGAGCCTAGCGGGGGCACCGGGGAGCTGTTTTTT	CASSEEPSGGTGELFF
TRBD1	TRBV11-3	.	TRBJ2-1	TGTGCCAGCAGCTTAGCCGGACAGGGGATGTCCTACAATGAGCAGTTCTTC	CASSLAGQGMSYNEQFF
.	TRBV7-9	.	TRBJ2-2	TGTGCCAGCGGAAGCGCTGCAGGGTTCGGGGAGCTGTTTTTT	CASGSAAGFGELFF
.	TRBV19	.	TRBJ2-7	TGTGCCAGTAGTGTCGGGACCTTTGACGAGCAGTACTTC	CASSVGTFDEQYF
.	TRBV27	few	TRBJ2-7	TGTGCCAGCAGTTTTGGAGGGGACCAGGGAGAGGGTGACGAGCAGTACTTC	CASSFGGDQGEGDEQYF
TRBD2	TRBV7-9	.	TRBJ2-2	TGTGCCAGCAGCTCCCCCAGCGGGAGGCCCGGGGAGCTGTTTTTT	CASSSPSGRPGELFF
TRBD1	TRBV9	few	TRBJ2-7	TGTGCCAGCAGCCCCGGGACAGCAGGCCACGAGCAGTACTTC	CASSPGTAGHEQYF
TRBD1	TRBV6-6	.	TRBJ1-5	TGTGCCAGCCAGGGGGTGGGCAATCAGCCCCAGCATTTT	CASQGVGNQPQHF